These 10 T cell receptor beta chains originate from one sample sequenced in a study of T cell responses to AZD1222 COVID-19 vaccine. Clones were sequenced by immunoSEQ multiplex PCR, and TCRdb holds only the in-frame ones, with some missing. The sample totals about 140,000 clones; its top ten clones hold about 2%. Sequenced sample: peripheral blood. These receptors all stem from an adult in good health.

V and J are TRBV3-1 (or the pseudogene TRBV3-2) and TRBJ2-1; D call uncertain. CDR3 length: 16 amino acids. Germline CDR1 reads LGHDT; CDR2 reads YNNKEL (reference sequence). The germline V and J ends were trimmed by 4 bases and 0 bases, with 13 bases remaining between them. The DNA for the CDR3 is TGTGCCAGCAGCCCCTACCCCATGAGCTCCTACAATGAGCAGTTCTTC. Its translation: CASSPYPMSSYNEQFF.

This chain uses TRBV7-9 with TRBJ2-3; D might be TRBD1 (6 bases). In germline, CDR1 is SEHNR, CDR2 FQNEAQ (reference sequence). V was trimmed by 1 base and J by 1 base, leaving 18 bases between them. The CDR3 runs 18 residues. The CDR3 nucleotides read TGTGCCAGCAGCTTAGTAGGTCGTTCAGGGGCCCGCACAGATACGCAGTATTTT. Translation: CASSLVGRSGARTDTQYF.

Regarding this clone: This CDR3 is also generated by other DNA sequences in the sample. This chain joins TRBV5-1 and TRBJ1-5, with 9 bases lining up with TRBD1. Germline values: CDR1 SGHRS, CDR2 YFSETQ. Unmatched junction bases numbered 6, after V lost 5 bases and J lost 6 bases. The CDR3 length is 14 residues. CDR3 loop: CASSLTGGGQPQHF. The CDR3 coding sequence is TGCGCCAGCAGTCTGACAGGGGGAGGTCAGCCCCAGCATTTT.

The V and J genes are TRBV28 and TRBJ1-2; possible D gene TRBD1, 6 bases. Trimming stripped 2 bases from V and 8 bases from J, with 21 bases between. CDR3 length equals 16 residues. CDR1 is MDHEN, CDR2 SYDVKM, per germline. The CDR3 region has the DNA TGTGCCAGCAGTTTAAGCAGGGGAAGTTTAACCGGCGGCTACACCTTC. This translates into CASSLSRGSLTGGYTF.

The chain employs TRBV6-4 and TRBJ1-3; weak D call: TRBD1 (6 bases). The CDR3 spans 14 residues. The germline gives CDR1 MRHNA, CDR2 SNTAGT. V shed 7 bases and J shed 3 bases, with 13 bases lying between them. The CDR3 protein is CASTSFRGGNTIYF. DNA for the CDR3: TGTGCCAGCACCTCATTCAGGGGTGGAAACACCATATATTTT.

The V call is TRBV27, the J call TRBJ2-7; 9 bases are shared with TRBD1. This CDR3 comprises 14 residues. The germline V gene encodes CDR1 MNHEY and CDR2 SMNVEV (reference sequence). The trim removed 4 bases at V and 1 base at J, leaving 2 bases unmatched. The CDR3 coding sequence is TGTGCCAGCAGTTGGGGACAGGGTTCCTACGAGCAGTACTTC. Its translation: CASSWGQGSYEQYF.

V is TRBV9 and J is TRBJ2-3; D is ambiguous. Trimming cost V 0 bases and J 4 bases, with 12 bases left between them. Germline V gene sequence: CDR1 SGDLS, CDR2 YYNGEE. This CDR3 has 15 residues. CDR3 residues: CASSVGPGEADTQYF. The CDR3 nucleotides are TGTGCCAGCAGCGTAGGACCGGGCGAGGCAGATACGCAGTATTTT. Full variable domain (outside the CDR3, taken from reference TRBV9 and TRBJ2-3): DSGVTQTPKHLITATGQRVTLRCSPRSGDLSVYWYQQSLDQGLQFLIQYYNGEERAKGNILERFSAQQFPDLHSELNLSSLELGDSALYFCASSVGPGEADTQYFGPGTRLTVL.

The gene calls are TRBV19 and TRBJ2-4, with TRBD1 matching 7 bases. J was trimmed by 4 bases and V by 2 bases; bases with no gene match: 11. The germline CDR1 and CDR2 sequences are LNHDA and SQIVND (reference sequence). The CDR3 loop spans 17 amino acids. The CDR3 nucleotides are TGTGCCAGTAGTATATCCCTCTCGACAGGGACAAAAAACATTCAGTACTTC. Translated, it gives CASSISLSTGTKNIQYF.

The rearrangement uses TRBV5-1 and TRBJ2-7; TRBD1 matches at 7 bases. J was trimmed by 0 bases and V by 6 bases; bases with no gene match: 12. The V gene's germline CDR1 is SGHRS and CDR2 YFSETQ. The CDR3 is 16 amino acids. The chain's CDR3 is CASKLDPGQSSYEQYF. The CDR3 coding sequence is TGCGCCAGCAAACTAGATCCGGGACAGTCCTCCTACGAGCAGTACTTC.

The V gene is TRBV6-5, the J gene TRBJ1-2; D remains ambiguous. With 2 bases removed from V and 0 bases from J, the gap between germline ends came to 10 bases. This CDR3 has 15 residues. Per the germline V gene, CDR1 is MNHEY and CDR2 is SVGAGI. The CDR3 loop is CASSYGPLPNYGYTF. The CDR3, as DNA: TGTGCCAGCAGTTACGGGCCCTTGCCTAACTATGGCTACACCTTC.